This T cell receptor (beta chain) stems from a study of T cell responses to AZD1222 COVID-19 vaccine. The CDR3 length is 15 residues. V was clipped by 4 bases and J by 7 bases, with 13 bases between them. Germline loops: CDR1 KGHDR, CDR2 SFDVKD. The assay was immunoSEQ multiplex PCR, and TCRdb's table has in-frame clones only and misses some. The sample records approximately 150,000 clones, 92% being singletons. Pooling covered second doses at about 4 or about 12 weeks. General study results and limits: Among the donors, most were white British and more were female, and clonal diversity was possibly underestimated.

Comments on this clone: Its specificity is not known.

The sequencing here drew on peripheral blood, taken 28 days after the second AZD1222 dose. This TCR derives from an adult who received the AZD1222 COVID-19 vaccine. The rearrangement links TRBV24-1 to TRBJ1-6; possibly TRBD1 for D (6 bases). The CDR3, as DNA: TGTGCCACCAGTGACCACAGGGTGGGCAATTCACCCCTCCACTTT. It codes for CATSDHRVGNSPLHF.